One and the same sample provided the 21 T cell receptor beta chains below, sequenced in a study of blood T cells in healthy people across ages. Primed by a sample-barcoded 5' primer and a J-beta primer mix, a second PCR proceeded for about 7 to 11 cycles. Using its own MiXCR run on the 5' RACE reads, TCRdb lists one record per CDR3 protein. The sample has 800,000 or so distinct CDR3 sequences, 55% to 65% seen once. Material for sequencing was blood. These receptors were collected from a man between 25 and 39 years old in good health.

The chain links TRBV24-1 to TRBJ2-6; tentatively, D is TRBD1 or TRBD2 (5 bases each). V dropped 7 bases and J dropped 4 bases, with 19 bases sitting between them. This CDR3 comprises 17 residues. Germline V gene data show CDR1 as KGHDR and CDR2 as SFDVKD. The CDR3 region is CATSFGTEDSGANVLTF. Written as DNA, the CDR3 is TGTGCCACCAGCTTTGGGACGGAAGACTCAGGGGCCAACGTCCTGACTTTC.

The chain links TRBV7-2 to TRBJ2-1; weak D call: TRBD2 (6 bases). Trimming removed 6 bases from V and 10 bases from J, with 19 bases in between. This CDR3 has 14 amino acids. CDR1 is SGHTA, CDR2 FQGNSA, per germline. The CDR3 is CASSLNGVAGEQFF. DNA of the CDR3: TGTGCCAGCAGTCTTAACGGGGTTGCGGGGGAGCAGTTCTTC.

V is TRBV29-1 and J is TRBJ2-3; 11 bases match TRBD2. Losses at the gene ends were 6 bases for V and 4 bases for J; bases not matched to a gene: 15. The CDR3 loop spans 17 amino acids. Germline V lookup: CDR1 SQVTM, CDR2 ANQGSEA. This CDR3 is CSVGSSSLAGVADTQYF. For the CDR3, the DNA is TGCAGCGTCGGGTCGTCCTCACTAGCGGGGGTAGCAGATACGCAGTATTTT.

The chain links TRBV13 to TRBJ2-4; the D call may be TRBD1 or TRBD2 (5 bases each). The closer fit of TRBJ2-7 to the DNA end suggests the J call may be wrong. The CDR3 is made up of 16 amino acids. Germline assignment: CDR1 PRHDT and CDR2 FYEKMQ (reference sequence). This chain's CDR3 is CASSPSVGTGAYEQYF. Written as DNA, the CDR3 is TGTGCCAGCAGCCCCAGCGTTGGGACGGGTGCCTACGAGCAGTACTTC.

This clonotype occurred a few times. The V call is TRBV6-1, the J call TRBJ2-7; TRBD2 matches 10 bases. CDR3 length equals 15 residues. V lost 1 base to trimming and J lost 3 bases; unmatched junction nucleotides: 3. Germline CDR1 is MNHNS and CDR2 is SASEGT. The CDR3 protein is CASSEGLAGVYEQYF. CDR3 DNA: TGTGCCAGCAGTGAAGGCCTAGCGGGGGTCTACGAGCAGTACTTC.

This sequence joins TRBV20-1 and TRBJ2-7; D not certain. This CDR3 spans 14 amino acids. CDR1 DFQATT and CDR2 SNEGSKA come from the germline V gene (reference sequence). Trimming left V 6 bases short and J 2 bases short, with 17 bases between. The CDR3 region is CSAPELTGTYEQYF. The CDR3, as DNA: TGCAGTGCCCCAGAACTGACCGGCACCTACGAGCAGTACTTC.

The chain uses TRBV20-1 and TRBJ2-5; weak D call: TRBD1 (6 bases). This CDR3 region has 14 residues. Trimming took 0 bases from V and 1 from J, leaving 9 bases between them. Germline loops: CDR1 DFQATT, CDR2 SNEGSKA (reference sequence). The CDR3 loop reads CSAREQGRQETQYF. CDR3 nucleotides: TGCAGTGCTAGAGAACAGGGACGCCAAGAGACCCAGTACTTC.

This chain joins TRBV27 and TRBJ1-2; D unresolved. The CDR3 spans 14 residues. The germline V gene encodes CDR1 MNHEY and CDR2 SMNVEV (reference sequence). V lost 5 bases and J 6 bases, leaving 16 bases between the germline ends. This CDR3 is CASSPALGIDGYTF. The DNA of the CDR3 is TGTGCCAGCAGTCCCGCTCTGGGAATAGATGGCTACACCTTC.

The chain joins TRBV21-1 to TRBJ1-1; TRBD1, the table's D call, was not compared with the DNA. TRBV21-1 counts as a pseudogene. The CDR3 consists of 15 residues. This CDR3 reads CASSPRQGWDTEAFF. As DNA, the CDR3 is TGTGCCAGCAGCCCCCGACAGGGATGGGACACTGAAGCTTTCTTT.

This clonotype was found once. This chain joins TRBV27 and TRBJ1-2; maybe TRBD1 (6 bases). Trimming removed 3 bases at V and 4 bases at J, with 12 bases between. The CDR3 consists of 14 residues. Per the germline V gene, CDR1 is MNHEY and CDR2 is SMNVEV (reference sequence). In DNA, the CDR3 is TGTGCCAGCAGTTTTGGGGGCAGCAGCTATGGCTACACCTTC. Translation: CASSFGGSSYGYTF.

The V call is TRBV20-1, the J call TRBJ2-5; D not certain. Germline CDR1 reads DFQATT; CDR2 reads SNEGSKA (reference sequence). Trimming removed 2 bases at V and 8 bases at J, with 3 bases between. The CDR3 consists of 9 residues. The CDR3 loop is CSARLTQYF. The CDR3 nucleotides are TGCAGTGCTAGACTAACCCAGTACTTC.

The chain combines TRBV29-1 with TRBJ2-1; 10 nucleotides line up with TRBD1. Germline trimming cut 6 bases from V and 5 bases from J; bases unmatched to any gene: 13. Per the germline V gene, CDR1 is SQVTM and CDR2 is ANQGSEA. The CDR3 is 16 amino acids. CDR3 protein: CSVAQPGDRGNNEQFF. The CDR3 DNA is TGCAGCGTCGCCCAACCGGGGGACAGGGGCAACAATGAGCAGTTCTTC.

The chain joins TRBV7-2 to TRBJ2-6; possible D gene TRBD1, 5 bases. The CDR3 is made up of 17 amino acids. Trimming took off 4 bases at V and 1 base at J, with 14 bases between the two ends. Germline CDR1 SGHTA, CDR2 FQGNSA. The CDR3 nucleotides read TGTGCCAGCAGCTCCCCAGGGCTTAGTTCTGGGGCCAACGTCCTGACTTTC. Amino acid sequence: CASSSPGLSSGANVLTF.

This clonotype was observed at least ten times. V gene TRBV4-2 combines with J gene TRBJ2-1, with a tentative D call TRBD2 (6 bases). The CDR3 sequence is 15 residues long. V was shortened by 0 bases and J by 9 bases, with 15 bases between the two germline ends. Germline V gene lookup returns CDR1 LGHNA and CDR2 YNFKEQ. CDR3 protein: CASSQERRLVVEQFF. As DNA, the CDR3 is TGTGCCAGCAGCCAAGAAAGGAGACTAGTGGTTGAGCAGTTCTTC.

This sequence joins TRBV3-1 and TRBJ1-6, with TRBD1 as a possible D gene (5 bases). The V gene's germline CDR1 is LGHDT and CDR2 YNNKEL (reference sequence). Trimming removed 6 bases from V and 5 bases from J, with 11 bases in between. This CDR3 has 14 amino acids. CDR3 loop: CASRAPRDNSPLHF. The CDR3 bases are TGTGCCAGCAGAGCCCCCAGGGATAATTCACCCCTCCACTTT. Looking up the rest from reference TRBV3-1 and TRBJ1-6 gives the full variable domain: DTAVSQTPKYLVTQMGNDKSIKCEQNLGHDTMYWYKQDSKKFLKIMFSYNNKELIINETVPNRFSPKSPDKAHLNLHINSLELGDSAVYFCASRAPRDNSPLHFGNGTRLTVT.

The chain is built from TRBV5-1 and TRBJ2-3; D is tentatively TRBD1 or TRBD2 (5 bases each). Per the germline V gene, CDR1 is SGHRS and CDR2 is YFSETQ. The V and J ends lost 4 bases and 1 base respectively, with 16 bases between them. This CDR3 has 16 residues. The CDR3 DNA reads as TGCGCCAGCAGCGCGAGGGCTGGGGGAGGCACAGATACGCAGTATTTT. This encodes CASSARAGGGTDTQYF.

Here the CDR3 reads CASSYSSSGRGGSPLHF. The CDR3 DNA reads as TGTGCCAGCAGTTACTCGTCTTCTGGCAGGGGGGGATCACCCCTCCACTTT. J is TRBJ1-6 and V is TRBV6-6; 7 bases are a match to TRBD1. The ends lost 0 bases at V and 10 bases at J; junction bases unmatched: 12. The CDR3 has 17 residues. Per germline, CDR1 MNHNY and CDR2 SVGAGI (reference sequence).

The gene calls are TRBV6-1 and TRBJ2-7, with D tentatively TRBD1 (6 bases). The germline CDR1 and CDR2 sequences are MNHNS and SASEGT. Trimming cost V 6 bases and J 6 bases, with 18 bases left between them. There are 14 residues in the CDR3. CDR3 DNA: TGTGCCAGCAGCCTCCTATCGGACAGATCCGAGCAGTACTTC. Its protein is CASSLLSDRSEQYF.

This clonotype has a handful of counts. The chain recombines TRBV9 with TRBJ2-1; D gene uncertain. Germline loops: CDR1 SGDLS, CDR2 YYNGEE. Trimming left V 4 bases short and J 7 bases short, with 9 bases between. This CDR3 comprises 12 residues. Here the CDR3 DNA reads TGTGCCAGCAGCCTTGCTACGAATGAGCAGTTCTTC. This sequence encodes CASSLATNEQFF.

This chain joins TRBV12-3 or TRBV12-4 and TRBJ2-5, with TRBD1 matching 9 bases. The CDR3 consists of 15 residues. Trimming took 6 bases from V and 5 from J; bases not matched to a gene: 10. This CDR3 reads CASSPGQGFVETQYF. The DNA for the CDR3 is TGTGCCAGCAGCCCGGGACAGGGCTTCGTGGAGACCCAGTACTTC.

This rearrangement joins TRBV7-2 to TRBJ2-3; the D is unclear. Trimming shortened V by 3 bases and J by 6 bases, and 13 bases separated the two germline ends. Germline CDR1 and CDR2: SGHTA and FQGNSA. The CDR3 covers 14 residues. The CDR3 here is CASSFDLKEDTQYF. The CDR3 bases are TGTGCCAGCAGCTTCGACCTCAAGGAGGATACGCAGTATTTT. The variable domain in full, completed from reference TRBV7-2 and TRBJ2-3, reads GAGVSQSPSNKVTEKGKDVELRCDPISGHTALYWYRQSLGQGLEFLIYFQGNSAPDKSGLPSDRFSAERTGGSVSTLTIQRTQQEDSAVYLCASSFDLKEDTQYFGPGTRLTVL.